The T cell receptor (beta chain) described here comes from a study of T cell repertoires in cytomegalovirus infection. This clonotype came up a few times. Its specificity is unknown. Germline assignment: CDR1 SGHTA and CDR2 FQGNSA. The CDR3 runs 14 residues. V lost 4 bases to trimming and J lost 6 bases, with 16 bases between them. TCRdb re-called the reads through MiXCR, storing one row per CDR3 protein. The sample consists of approximately 390,000 distinct CDR3 sequences, about 35% of them appearing once. Overall study findings and caveats: CMV-specific TCR beta clonotypes restricted by HLA-C were the ones dominating the ex vivo response.

The chain recombines TRBV7-2 with TRBJ2-7; D is unresolved. Sample: cultured PBMCs, taken from culture after CMV antigen stimulation. The source is a human donor in good health (CMV status not recorded). Some clones in this sample may be carry-over from other donors' samples. The CDR3 nucleotides are TGTGCCAGCAGCTACATCGTACGCCCGGGCGAGCAGTACTTC. This encodes CASSYIVRPGEQYF. The whole variable domain, remainder taken from reference TRBV7-2 and TRBJ2-7, is GAGVSQSPSNKVTEKGKDVELRCDPISGHTALYWYRQSLGQGLEFLIYFQGNSAPDKSGLPSDRFSAERTGGSVSTLTIQRTQQEDSAVYLCASSYIVRPGEQYFGPGTRLTVT.